This T cell receptor beta chain emerged from a study of T-cell memory formation after mild COVID-19. Regarding the study as a whole: CD4+ clones that contracted lay mainly in CM and EM; CD8+ ones lay in EMRA. Among clones contracting day 15 to 85, CD4/CD8 was balanced, whereas later expanders leaned CD4+.

TCRdb re-derived calls from the 5' RACE reads in MiXCR, one entry per CDR3 protein. Of hundreds of thousands of distinct CDR3 sequences listed, just under 20% are singletons. CDR3 size: 13 residues. Trimming shortened V by 5 bases and J by 3 bases, and 12 bases separated the two germline ends. Germline V gene lookup returns CDR1 SGHRS and CDR2 YFSETQ. In this sample, this clonotype turned up a few times. Its target is not known. The chain carries TRBV5-1 and TRBJ2-7; D is unclear. Sequencing input: PBMCs or a T cell subset sorted from them (not recorded which). This sequence was found in a man aged 18 to 35 who had mild COVID-19 (a few samples of this study predate the infection). Cell type and time point are not known. The CDR3 nucleotides read TGCGCCAGCAGTGAGGTGCCCCTCTACGAGCAGTACTTC. It encodes CASSEVPLYEQYF. The whole variable domain, remainder taken from reference TRBV5-1 and TRBJ2-7, is KAGVTQTPRYLIKTRGQQVTLSCSPISGHRSVSWYQQTPGQGLQFLFEYFSETQRNKGNFPGRFSGRQFSNSRSEMNVSTLELGDSALYLCASSEVPLYEQYFGPGTRLTVT.